This TCR beta chain was sequenced in a study of cytomegalovirus exposure and HLA in healthy donors. V gave up 0 bases and J gave up 6 bases, with 11 bases separating them. Germline lookup yields CDR1 LNHNV and CDR2 YYDKDF (reference sequence). CDR3 size: 14 residues. Both 60 Vbeta primers and 13 Jbeta primers went into the PCR. Clones were read by immunoSEQ multiplex PCR, and TCRdb kept only the in-frame ones, dropping some. Here the sample spans about 300,000 clones, approximately 90% being singletons. The TCR was taken from a man aged 40-50 years in good health and CMV-seropositive. The chain joins TRBV15 to TRBJ1-1; possibly TRBD1 for D (5 bases). Sequencing input: PBMCs. This chain's CDR3 is CATSRDIGGAEAFF. The CDR3 DNA reads TGTGCCACCAGCAGAGATATTGGAGGGGCTGAAGCTTTCTTT.